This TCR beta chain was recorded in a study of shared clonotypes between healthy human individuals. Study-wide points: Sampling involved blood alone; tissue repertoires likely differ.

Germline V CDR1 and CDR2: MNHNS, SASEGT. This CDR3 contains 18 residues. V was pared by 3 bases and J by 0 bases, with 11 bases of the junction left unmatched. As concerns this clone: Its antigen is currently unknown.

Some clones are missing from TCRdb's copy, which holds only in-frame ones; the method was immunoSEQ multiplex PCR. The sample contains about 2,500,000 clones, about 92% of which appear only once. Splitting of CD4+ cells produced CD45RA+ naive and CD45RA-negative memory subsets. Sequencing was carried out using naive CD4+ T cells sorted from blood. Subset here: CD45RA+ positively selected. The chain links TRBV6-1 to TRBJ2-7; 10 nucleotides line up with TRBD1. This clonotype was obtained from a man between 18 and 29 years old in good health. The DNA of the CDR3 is TGTGCCAGCAGTGATACCCGGGACAGGGGATTCCCCTCCTACGAGCAGTACTTC. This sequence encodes CASSDTRDRGFPSYEQYF.